The 4 T cell receptor beta chains presented below share a single source sample, sequenced in a study of cytomegalovirus exposure and HLA in healthy donors. Primers for the PCR totalled 60 Vbeta and 13 Jbeta. Sequencing used immunoSEQ multiplex PCR; TCRdb keeps in-frame clones, though not all of them. Found here are more than 45,000 clones, approximately 80% of them singletons; the top ten hold about 3.1%. Source material: PBMCs. These receptors all stem from a man aged 50 or older in good health and CMV-seronegative.

Here the CDR3 DNA reads TGCGCCAGCAGCTTGGTAGGCGGGGGCAACTACGAGCAGTACTTC. This sequence encodes CASSLVGGGNYEQYF. The V gene is TRBV5-1, the J gene TRBJ2-7; possible D gene TRBD2, 7 bases. CDR1 SGHRS and CDR2 YFSETQ come from the germline V gene. V was cut by 0 bases and J by 3 bases, with 13 bases left in between. The CDR3 runs to 15 residues.

This rearrangement joins TRBV11-2 to TRBJ2-6, with 11 bases that match TRBD2. The ends lost 6 bases at V and 0 bases at J; junction bases unmatched: 7. The CDR3 loop spans 18 amino acids. Germline V gene sequence: CDR1 SGHAT, CDR2 FQNNGV. In nucleotides, the CDR3 is TGTGCCAGCAGACCAACTAGCGGGGGATTCTCTGGGGCCAACGTCCTGACTTTC. Encoded protein: CASRPTSGGFSGANVLTF. The full variable domain, with the rest looked up from reference TRBV11-2 and TRBJ2-6, is EAGVAQSPRYKIIEKRQSVAFWCNPISGHATLYWYQQILGQGPKLLIQFQNNGVVDDSQLPKDRFSAERLKGVDSTLKIQPAKLEDSAVYLCASRPTSGGFSGANVLTFGAGSRLTVL.

The V and J genes are TRBV30 and TRBJ2-1; the D gene is possibly TRBD1 (6 bases). The V gene lost 0 bases and the J gene lost 8 bases, with 17 bases spanning the gap. The CDR3 length is 15 residues. In germline, CDR1 is GTSNPN, CDR2 SVGIG (reference sequence). CDR3 DNA sequence: TGTGCCTGGAGTGTGGGACAAGGGGGTAGAGATGAGCAGTTCTTC. Translation: CAWSVGQGGRDEQFF.

This chain links TRBV28 with TRBJ2-7; 13 bases are a match to TRBD2. CDR3 length: 15 amino acids. Trimming cost V 4 bases and J 7 bases; bases outside gene matches: 7. Germline V CDR1 and CDR2: MDHEN, SYDVKM. This CDR3 is CASSYGLAGDKEQYF. In nucleotides, the CDR3 is TGTGCCAGCAGTTATGGACTAGCGGGGGATAAAGAGCAGTACTTC. The full variable domain, rest sourced from reference TRBV28 and TRBJ2-7, is DVKVTQSSRYLVKRTGEKVFLECVQDMDHENMFWYRQDPGLGLRLIYFSYDVKMKEKGDIPEGYSVSREKKERFSLILESASTNQTSMYLCASSYGLAGDKEQYFGPGTRLTVT.